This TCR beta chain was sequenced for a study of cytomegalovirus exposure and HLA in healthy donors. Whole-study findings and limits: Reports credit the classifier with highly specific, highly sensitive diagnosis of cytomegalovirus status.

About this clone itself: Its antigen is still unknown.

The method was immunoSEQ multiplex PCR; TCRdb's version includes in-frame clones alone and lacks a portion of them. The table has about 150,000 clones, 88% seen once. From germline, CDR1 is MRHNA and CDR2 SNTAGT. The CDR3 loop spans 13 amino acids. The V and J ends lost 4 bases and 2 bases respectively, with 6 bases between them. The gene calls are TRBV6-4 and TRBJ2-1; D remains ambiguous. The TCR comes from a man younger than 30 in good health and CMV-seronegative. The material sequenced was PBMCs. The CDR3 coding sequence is TGTGCCAGCAGTGCGGGTACCTACAATGAGCAGTTCTTC. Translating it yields CASSAGTYNEQFF.